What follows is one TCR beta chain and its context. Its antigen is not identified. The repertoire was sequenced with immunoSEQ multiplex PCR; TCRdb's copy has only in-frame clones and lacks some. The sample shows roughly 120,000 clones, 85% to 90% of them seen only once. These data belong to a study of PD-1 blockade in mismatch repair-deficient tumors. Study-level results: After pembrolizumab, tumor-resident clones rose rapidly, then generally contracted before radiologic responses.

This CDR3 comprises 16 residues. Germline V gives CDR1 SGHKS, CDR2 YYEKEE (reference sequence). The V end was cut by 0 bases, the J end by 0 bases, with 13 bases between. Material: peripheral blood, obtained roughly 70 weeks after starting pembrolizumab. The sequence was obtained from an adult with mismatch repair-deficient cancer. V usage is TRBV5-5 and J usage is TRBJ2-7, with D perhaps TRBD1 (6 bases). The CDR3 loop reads CASSLDRDAPSYEQYF. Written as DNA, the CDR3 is TGTGCCAGCAGCTTGGACAGGGACGCACCCTCCTACGAGCAGTACTTC. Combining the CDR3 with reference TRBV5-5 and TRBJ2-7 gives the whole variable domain DAGVTQSPTHLIKTRGQQVTLRCSPISGHKSVSWYQQVLGQGPQFIFQYYEKEERGRGNFPDRFSARQFPNYSSELNVNALLLGDSALYLCASSLDRDAPSYEQYFGPGTRLTVT.